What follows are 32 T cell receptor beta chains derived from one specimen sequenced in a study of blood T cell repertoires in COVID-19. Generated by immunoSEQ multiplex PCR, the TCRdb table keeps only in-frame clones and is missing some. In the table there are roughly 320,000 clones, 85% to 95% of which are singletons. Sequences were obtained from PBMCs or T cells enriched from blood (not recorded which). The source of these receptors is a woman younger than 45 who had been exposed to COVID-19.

The CDR3 reads CASSPAADYGYTF. The CDR3 DNA reads as TGTGCCAGCAGCCCGGCCGCGGACTATGGCTACACCTTC. The chain has TRBV9 and TRBJ1-2, with D unclear. The V gene lost 4 bases and the J gene lost 3 bases, with 10 bases spanning the gap. CDR3 length: 13 residues. Germline CDR1 is SGDLS and CDR2 is YYNGEE.

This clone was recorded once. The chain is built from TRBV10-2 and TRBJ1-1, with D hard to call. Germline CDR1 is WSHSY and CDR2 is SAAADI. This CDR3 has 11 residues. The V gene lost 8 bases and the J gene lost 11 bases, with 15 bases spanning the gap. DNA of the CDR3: TGCGCCAGCGGCCTTGGTAACGGGGCTTTCTTT. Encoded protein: CASGLGNGAFF.

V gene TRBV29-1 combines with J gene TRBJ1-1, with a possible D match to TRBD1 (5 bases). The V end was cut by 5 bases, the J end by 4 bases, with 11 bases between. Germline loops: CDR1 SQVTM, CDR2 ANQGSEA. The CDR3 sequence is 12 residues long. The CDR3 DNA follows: TGCAGCGTTAGGACATGGGGCACTGAAGCTTTCTTT. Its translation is CSVRTWGTEAFF.

The CDR3 sequence: CASSLAGQGPQPQHF. DNA for the CDR3: TGCGCCAGCAGCTTGGCCGGACAGGGTCCTCAGCCCCAGCATTTT. This chain connects TRBV5-1 to TRBJ1-5, with 8 bases that match TRBD1. V lost 0 bases to trimming and J lost 6 bases; unmatched junction nucleotides: 5. This CDR3 is built from 15 residues. Germline-derived CDR1 and CDR2 are SGHRS and YFSETQ.

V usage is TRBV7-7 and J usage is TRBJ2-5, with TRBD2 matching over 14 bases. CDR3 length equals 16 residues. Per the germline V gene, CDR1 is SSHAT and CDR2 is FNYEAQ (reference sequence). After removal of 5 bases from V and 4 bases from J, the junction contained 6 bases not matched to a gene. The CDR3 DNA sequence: TGTGCCAGCAGCCTCGGACTAGCGGGGGGCGGAGAGACCCAGTACTTC. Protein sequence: CASSLGLAGGGETQYF.

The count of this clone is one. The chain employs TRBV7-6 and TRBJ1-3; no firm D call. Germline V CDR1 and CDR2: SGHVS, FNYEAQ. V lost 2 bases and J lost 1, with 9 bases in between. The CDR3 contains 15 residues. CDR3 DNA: TGTGCCAGCAGCTTAATGCAGACTTCTGGAAACACCATATATTTT. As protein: CASSLMQTSGNTIYF.

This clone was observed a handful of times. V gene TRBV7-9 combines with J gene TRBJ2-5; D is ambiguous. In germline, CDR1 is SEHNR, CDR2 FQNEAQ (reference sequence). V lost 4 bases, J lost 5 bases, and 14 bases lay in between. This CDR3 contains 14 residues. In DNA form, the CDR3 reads TGTGCCAGCAGCTCCCTCGCTAGTTGGGAGACCCAGTACTTC. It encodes CASSSLASWETQYF.

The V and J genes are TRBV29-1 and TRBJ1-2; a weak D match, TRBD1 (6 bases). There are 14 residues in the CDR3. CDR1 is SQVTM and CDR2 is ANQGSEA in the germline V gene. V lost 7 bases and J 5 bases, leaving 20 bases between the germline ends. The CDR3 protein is CSADPTGNGYGYTF. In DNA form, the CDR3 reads TGCAGCGCCGACCCTACAGGGAACGGTTATGGCTACACCTTC.

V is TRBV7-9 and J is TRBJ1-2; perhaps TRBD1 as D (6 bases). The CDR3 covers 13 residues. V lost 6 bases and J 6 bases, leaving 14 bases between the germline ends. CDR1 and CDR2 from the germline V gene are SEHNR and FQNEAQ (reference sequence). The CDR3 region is CASRNQGSNGYTF. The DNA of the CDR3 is TGTGCCAGCAGGAACCAGGGGTCCAATGGCTACACCTTC.

CDR3 amino acids: CASSWDRYNEQFF. CDR3 nucleotide sequence: TGTGCCAGCAGTTGGGACAGATACAATGAGCAGTTCTTC. The chain joins TRBV27 to TRBJ2-1; 7 nucleotides agree with TRBD1. Germline loops: CDR1 MNHEY, CDR2 SMNVEV (reference sequence). The CDR3 covers 13 residues. The V segment lost 4 bases and the J segment 4 bases; nucleotides outside the gene matches: 1.

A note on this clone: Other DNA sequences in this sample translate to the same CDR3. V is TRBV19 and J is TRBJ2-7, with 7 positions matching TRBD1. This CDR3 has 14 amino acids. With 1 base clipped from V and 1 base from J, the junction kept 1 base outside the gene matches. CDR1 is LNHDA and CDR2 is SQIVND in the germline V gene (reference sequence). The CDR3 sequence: CASSIGQGSYEQYF. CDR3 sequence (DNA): TGTGCCAGTAGTATAGGACAGGGATCCTACGAGCAGTACTTC.

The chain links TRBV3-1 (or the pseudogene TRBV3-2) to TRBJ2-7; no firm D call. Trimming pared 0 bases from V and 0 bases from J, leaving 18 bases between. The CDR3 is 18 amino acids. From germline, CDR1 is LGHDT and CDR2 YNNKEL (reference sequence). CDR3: CASSQDPFAEQSSYEQYF. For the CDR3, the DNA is TGTGCCAGCAGCCAAGATCCCTTCGCGGAGCAGAGCTCCTACGAGCAGTACTTC.

The CDR3 reads CASSQGDRGHGYTF. The CDR3 DNA reads TGTGCCAGCAGCCAGGGGGACAGGGGGCATGGCTACACCTTC. V is TRBV3-1 (or the pseudogene TRBV3-2) and J is TRBJ1-2, with 12 bases matching TRBD1. The CDR3 length is 14 residues. V shed 3 bases and J 6 bases; nucleotides not matched to a gene: 2. Germline assignment: CDR1 LGHDT and CDR2 YNNKEL (reference sequence).

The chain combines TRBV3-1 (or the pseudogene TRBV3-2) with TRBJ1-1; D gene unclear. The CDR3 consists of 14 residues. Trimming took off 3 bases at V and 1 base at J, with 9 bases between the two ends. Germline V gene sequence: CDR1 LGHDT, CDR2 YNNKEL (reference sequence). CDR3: CASSHGLQNTEAFF. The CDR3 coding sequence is TGTGCCAGCAGCCACGGACTCCAGAACACTGAAGCTTTCTTT.

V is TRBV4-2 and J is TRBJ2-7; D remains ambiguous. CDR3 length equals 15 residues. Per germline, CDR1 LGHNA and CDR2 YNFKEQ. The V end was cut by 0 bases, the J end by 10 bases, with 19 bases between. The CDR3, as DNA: TGTGCCAGCAGCCAAGAATACCGACTTGGGTGGTATCAGTACTTC. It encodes CASSQEYRLGWYQYF.

The CDR3 loop is CASSLRQGDQPQHF. CDR3 DNA: TGCGCCAGCAGCTTGCGACAGGGAGATCAGCCCCAGCATTTT. J is TRBJ1-5 and V is TRBV5-1; 7 bases match TRBD1. CDR3 size: 14 residues. CDR1 is SGHRS, CDR2 YFSETQ, per germline. With 1 base clipped from V and 5 bases from J, the junction kept 3 bases outside the gene matches.

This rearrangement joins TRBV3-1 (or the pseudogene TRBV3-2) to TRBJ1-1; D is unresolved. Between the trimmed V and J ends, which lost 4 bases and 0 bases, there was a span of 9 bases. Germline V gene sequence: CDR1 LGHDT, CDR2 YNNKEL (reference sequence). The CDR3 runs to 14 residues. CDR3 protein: CASSLEGLNTEAFF. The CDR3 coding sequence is TGTGCCAGCAGCCTCGAGGGCCTGAACACTGAAGCTTTCTTT.

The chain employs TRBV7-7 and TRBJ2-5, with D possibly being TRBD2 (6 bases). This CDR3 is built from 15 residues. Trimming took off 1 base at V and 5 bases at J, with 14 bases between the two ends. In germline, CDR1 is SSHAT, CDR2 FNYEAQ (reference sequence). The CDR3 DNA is TGTGCCAGCAGCTTAGTTGGAGGGTTTCAGGAGACCCAGTACTTC. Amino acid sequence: CASSLVGGFQETQYF. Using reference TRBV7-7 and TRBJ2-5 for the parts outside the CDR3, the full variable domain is GAGVSQSPRYKVTKRGQDVTLRCDPISSHATLYWYQQALGQGPEFLTYFNYEAQPDKSGLPSDRFSAERPEGSISTLTIQRTEQRDSAMYRCASSLVGGFQETQYFGPGTRLLVL.

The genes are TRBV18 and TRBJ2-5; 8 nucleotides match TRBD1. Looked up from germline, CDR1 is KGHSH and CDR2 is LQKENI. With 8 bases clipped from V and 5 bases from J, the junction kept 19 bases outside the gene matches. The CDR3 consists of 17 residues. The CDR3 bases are TGTGCCAGCCCTACCCCGGACAGGGACGGCGCGGGGGAGACCCAGTACTTC. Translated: CASPTPDRDGAGETQYF.

CDR3 sequence (DNA): TGCGCCAGCAGCCAAGTAGGGACAGGGCTATCAAAACTGTTTTTT. The encoded protein is CASSQVGTGLSKLFF. The V and J genes are TRBV4-3 and TRBJ1-4; TRBD1 agrees at 9 bases. This CDR3 region has 15 residues. CDR1 is LGHNA, CDR2 YSLEER, per germline. Trimming at V came to 1 base and at J to 10 bases, leaving 7 bases not matched to a gene.

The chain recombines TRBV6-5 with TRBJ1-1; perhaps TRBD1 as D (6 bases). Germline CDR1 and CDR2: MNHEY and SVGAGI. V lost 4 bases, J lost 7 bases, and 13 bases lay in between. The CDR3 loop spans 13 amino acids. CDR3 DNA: TGTGCCAGCAGTTCCGTAGGACAGCTTGAAGCTTTCTTT. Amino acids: CASSSVGQLEAFF.

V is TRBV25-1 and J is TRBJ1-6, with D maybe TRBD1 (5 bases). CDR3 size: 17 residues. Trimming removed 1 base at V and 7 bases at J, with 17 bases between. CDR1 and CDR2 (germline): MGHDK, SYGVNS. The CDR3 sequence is CASSESFRKGANSPLHF. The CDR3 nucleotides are TGTGCCAGCAGTGAATCCTTTAGAAAAGGGGCCAATTCACCCCTCCACTTT.

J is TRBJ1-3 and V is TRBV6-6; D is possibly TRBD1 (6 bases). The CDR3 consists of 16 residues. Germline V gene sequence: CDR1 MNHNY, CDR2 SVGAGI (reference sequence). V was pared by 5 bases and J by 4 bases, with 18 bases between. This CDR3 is CASSRDSGGAGNTIYF. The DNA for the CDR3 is TGTGCCAGCAGTCGAGATTCGGGGGGCGCAGGAAACACCATATATTTT.

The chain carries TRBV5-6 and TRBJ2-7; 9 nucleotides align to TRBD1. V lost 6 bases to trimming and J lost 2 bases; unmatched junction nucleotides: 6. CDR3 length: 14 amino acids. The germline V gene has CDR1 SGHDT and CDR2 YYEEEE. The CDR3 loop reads CASTLGQGPYEQYF. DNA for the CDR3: TGTGCCAGCACCCTAGGACAGGGGCCCTACGAGCAGTACTTC.

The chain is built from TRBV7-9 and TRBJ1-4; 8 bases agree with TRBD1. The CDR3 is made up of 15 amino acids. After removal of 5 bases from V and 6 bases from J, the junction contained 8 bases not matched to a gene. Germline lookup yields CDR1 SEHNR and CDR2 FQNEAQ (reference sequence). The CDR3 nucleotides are TGTGCCAGCAGCCTCGCAGGGGGCAAGGATGAAAAACTGTTTTTT. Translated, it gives CASSLAGGKDEKLFF.

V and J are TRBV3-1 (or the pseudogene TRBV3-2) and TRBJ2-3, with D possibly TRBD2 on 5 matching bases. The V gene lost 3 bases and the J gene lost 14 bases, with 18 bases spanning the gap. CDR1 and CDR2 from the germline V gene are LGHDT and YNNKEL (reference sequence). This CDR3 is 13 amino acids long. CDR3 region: CASSHQPGSSPYF. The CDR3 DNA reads TGTGCCAGCAGCCACCAACCGGGAAGCAGCCCGTATTTT.

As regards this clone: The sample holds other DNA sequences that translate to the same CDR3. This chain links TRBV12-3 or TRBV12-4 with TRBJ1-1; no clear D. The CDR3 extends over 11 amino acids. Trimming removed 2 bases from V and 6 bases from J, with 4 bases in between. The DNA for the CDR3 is TGTGCCAGCAGTTTATCCGCTGAAGCTTTCTTT. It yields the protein CASSLSAEAFF.

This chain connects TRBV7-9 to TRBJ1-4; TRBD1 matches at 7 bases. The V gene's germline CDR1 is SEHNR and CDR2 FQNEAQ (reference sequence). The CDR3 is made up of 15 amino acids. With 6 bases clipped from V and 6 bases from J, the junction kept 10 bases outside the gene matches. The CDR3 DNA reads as TGTGCCAGCAGGAGGAGGGGACAGTTGGATGAAAAACTGTTTTTT. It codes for CASRRRGQLDEKLFF.

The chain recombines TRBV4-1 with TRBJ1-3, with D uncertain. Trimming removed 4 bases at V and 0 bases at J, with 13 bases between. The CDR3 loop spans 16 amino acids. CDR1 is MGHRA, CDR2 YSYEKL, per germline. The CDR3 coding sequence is TGCGCCAGCAGCCGCGTGACGGGGAGCTCTGGAAACACCATATATTTT. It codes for CASSRVTGSSGNTIYF.

The chain's CDR3 is CASRSAASSYNEQFF. CDR3 bases: TGTGCCAGCAGATCCGCGGCGTCTTCCTACAATGAGCAGTTCTTC. The chain links TRBV7-9 to TRBJ2-1, with unresolved D. Between the trimmed V and J ends, which lost 6 bases and 1 base, there was a span of 13 bases. Germline values: CDR1 SEHNR, CDR2 FQNEAQ (reference sequence). This CDR3 region has 15 residues.

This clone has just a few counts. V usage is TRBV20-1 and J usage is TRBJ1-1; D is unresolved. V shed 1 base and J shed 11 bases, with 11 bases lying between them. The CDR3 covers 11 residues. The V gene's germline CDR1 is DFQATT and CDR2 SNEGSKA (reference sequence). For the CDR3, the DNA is TGCAGTGCTAGAGCTCCTCTGAGGGCTTTCTTT. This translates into CSARAPLRAFF.

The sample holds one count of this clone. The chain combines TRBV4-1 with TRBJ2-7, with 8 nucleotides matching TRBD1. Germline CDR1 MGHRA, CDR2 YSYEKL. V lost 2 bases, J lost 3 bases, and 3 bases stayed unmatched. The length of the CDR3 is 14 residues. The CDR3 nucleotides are TGCGCCAGCAGCCAAACGACAGGGGACTACGAGCAGTACTTC. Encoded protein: CASSQTTGDYEQYF.